The rows below give T cell receptor beta chains drawn from one sample of a study of human thymus T cells. Assay: immunoSEQ multiplex PCR; the TCRdb copy retains only in-frame clones and omits some. The sample gives roughly 130,000 clones, more than 90% of which show up once; approximately 0.022% is in the top ten. Sequencing was performed on thymus tissue. These TCRs come from a boy in the first two years of life with a congenital heart defect but otherwise immunologically healthy. The CDR3 runs from the conserved cysteine through the conserved F or W. The D gene is left open where the match is weak. The listing skips clone size in some rows; elsewhere it reads once, few, many or a size class.

d_call	v_call	cdr3_length	j_call	clone_size	cdr3_aa	cdr3_nt
.	TRBV28	19	TRBJ2-7	.	CASTRTRLGGVIWTYEQYF	TGTGCCAGCACTCGGACTCGTTTGGGGGGCGTAATCTGGACCTACGAGCAGTACTTC
.	TRBV2	14	TRBJ2-5	.	CASSEAPDPATQYF	TGTGCCAGCAGTGAAGCTCCGGACCCAGCGACCCAGTACTTC
TRBD1	TRBV7-3	15	TRBJ1-6	.	CASSQFPGQNSPLHF	TGTGCCAGCAGCCAGTTCCCGGGACAGAATTCACCCCTCCACTTT
TRBD2	TRBV5-4	14	TRBJ2-1	.	CASSLRTSVHEQFF	TGTGCCAGCAGCCTACGGACTAGCGTTCATGAGCAGTTCTTC
TRBD1	TRBV14	17	TRBJ2-2	.	CASSQAGQGVSPGELFF	TGTGCCAGCAGCCAAGCGGGACAGGGTGTATCCCCCGGGGAGCTGTTTTTT
TRBD1	TRBV7-9	14	TRBJ2-7	.	CASSLRQGPNEQYF	TGTGCCAGCAGCTTAAGACAGGGCCCCAACGAGCAGTACTTC
.	TRBV4-3	15	TRBJ1-3	.	CASSPGLASGNTIYF	TGCGCCAGCAGCCCCGGGTTGGCGTCCGGAAACACCATATATTTT
.	TRBV28	18	TRBJ2-5	.	CASTTPPGLAGSQETQYF	TGTGCCAGCACCACCCCCCCGGGGCTAGCCGGATCCCAAGAGACCCAGTACTTC
.	TRBV5-4	15	TRBJ1-4	.	CASSLGGAQSEKLFF	TGTGCCAGCAGCTTGGGGGGGGCGCAGAGTGAAAAACTGTTTTTT
.	TRBV6-1	16	TRBJ2-1	.	CASSEALGRGNNEQFF	TGTGCCAGCAGTGAAGCCTTAGGGAGGGGGAACAATGAGCAGTTCTTC
.	TRBV6-5	16	TRBJ1-4	.	CASSYSPRTTNEKLFF	TGTGCCAGCAGTTACTCCCCCCGGACAACTAATGAAAAACTGTTTTTT
TRBD2	TRBV23-1	19	TRBJ2-1	.	CASSQPPPLAGGFYNEQFF	TGCGCCAGCAGCCAACCCCCGCCTTTGGCGGGGGGGTTCTACAATGAGCAGTTCTTC
.	TRBV7-8	16	TRBJ2-3	.	CASSTNRAGGRDTQYF	TGTGCCAGCAGCACGAACCGAGCCGGGGGGCGGGATACGCAGTATTTT
.	TRBV21-1	16	TRBJ2-3	once	CASSLRFRAHTDTQYF	TGTGCCAGCAGCCTACGCTTTAGGGCACACACAGATACGCAGTATTTT
TRBD1	TRBV19	17	TRBJ1-6	.	CASSPLDRVSYNSPLHF	TGTGCCAGTAGTCCACTGGACAGGGTATCCTATAATTCACCCCTCCACTTT
.	TRBV10-1	16	TRBJ2-7	.	CASKMRVWGSSYEQYF	TGCGCCAGCAAGATGAGGGTCTGGGGGTCCTCCTACGAGCAGTACTTC
.	TRBV20-1	11	TRBJ2-1	once	CSASSGNEQFF	TGCAGTGCCTCATCGGGGAATGAGCAGTTCTTC
.	TRBV7-9	15	TRBJ2-5	.	CASSLAVKGQETQYF	TGTGCCAGCAGCTTAGCGGTTAAGGGCCAAGAGACCCAGTACTTC
TRBD2	TRBV9	16	TRBJ2-5	.	CASSPGTSGGFGTQYF	TGTGCCAGCAGCCCGGGGACTAGCGGGGGATTCGGGACCCAGTACTTC
TRBD2	TRBV7-3	15	TRBJ2-5	.	CASSLAPGTTETQYF	TGTGCCAGCAGCTTGGCCCCAGGGACTACAGAGACCCAGTACTTC
TRBD2	TRBV11-2	16	TRBJ2-2	once	CASSQTRGASTGELFF	TGTGCCAGCAGCCAAACGCGGGGGGCAAGCACCGGGGAGCTGTTTTTT
TRBD1	TRBV2	16	TRBJ1-5	.	CASSAGTEYSNQPQHF	TGTGCCAGCAGTGCCGGGACAGAGTATAGCAATCAGCCCCAGCATTTT
.	TRBV5-4	15	TRBJ2-2	.	CASSSPRTSTGELFF	TGTGCCAGCAGCTCTCCCCGGACCAGCACCGGGGAGCTGTTTTTT
TRBD1	TRBV7-2	21	TRBJ1-6	.	CASSLARHDGQGVRYNSPLHF	TGTGCCAGCAGCTTAGCCCGTCACGACGGACAGGGGGTTAGGTATAATTCACCCCTCCACTTT
.	TRBV6-5	10	TRBJ1-4	.	CATTEEKLFF	TGTGCCACCACGGAGGAAAAACTGTTTTTT
.	TRBV7-2	15	TRBJ2-3	.	CASSPTLGPTDTQYF	TGTGCCAGCAGCCCTACCCTTGGGCCCACAGATACGCAGTATTTT
TRBD2	TRBV7-2	16	TRBJ2-3	.	CASSFSPSGLTDTQYF	TGTGCCAGCAGCTTCAGCCCTAGCGGACTAACAGATACGCAGTATTTT
.	TRBV28	15	TRBJ2-3	.	CASSRANPYTDTQYF	TGTGCCAGCAGCCGAGCAAACCCCTACACAGATACGCAGTATTTT
.	TRBV6-6	12	TRBJ1-2	.	CASSCTESSYTF	TGTGCCAGCAGTTGCACCGAGTCGAGCTACACCTTC
TRBD1	TRBV28	13	TRBJ1-2	.	CASSRGGAYGYTF	TGTGCCAGCAGCCGAGGGGGCGCATATGGCTACACCTTC
TRBD1	TRBV7-2	16	TRBJ2-2	.	CASSSETGGRTGELFF	TGTGCCAGCAGCTCTGAGACAGGGGGCCGCACCGGGGAGCTGTTTTTT
.	TRBV11-3	14	TRBJ1-3	.	CASSLGYSGNTIYF	TGTGCCAGCAGCTTAGGGTACTCTGGAAACACCATATATTTT
.	TRBV6-5	12	TRBJ1-2	.	CASSPFGNGYTF	TGTGCCAGCAGCCCTTTTGGGAATGGCTACACCTTC
TRBD2	TRBV7-8	18	TRBJ2-7	.	CASSPELAGGEPTYEQYF	TGTGCCAGCAGCCCCGAACTAGCGGGGGGCGAACCAACCTACGAGCAGTACTTC
.	TRBV7-9	13	TRBJ2-1	.	CASRPRVDNEQFF	TGTGCCAGCAGGCCGAGGGTGGACAATGAGCAGTTCTTC
TRBD1	TRBV5-4	16	TRBJ1-1	.	CASSLGGTDLNTEAFF	TGTGCCAGCAGCTTAGGTGGGACAGACTTGAACACTGAAGCTTTCTTT
.	TRBV6-1	9	TRBJ1-1	few	CAAGAEAFF	TGTGCAGCAGGTGCTGAAGCTTTCTTT
.	TRBV28	14	TRBJ2-3	.	CATNPDTGKKAQYF	TGTGCCACAAACCCCGATACAGGGAAAAAGGCGCAGTATTTT
.	TRBV30	12	TRBJ2-1	.	CAWSVLYNEQFF	TGTGCCTGGAGTGTACTCTACAATGAGCAGTTCTTC
.	TRBV13	14	TRBJ2-3	.	CASSPPGAPDTQYF	TGTGCCAGCAGTCCCCCGGGGGCCCCAGATACGCAGTATTTT
.	TRBV27	15	TRBJ2-7	.	CASSLTPGPTYEQYF	TGTGCCAGCAGTTTAACCCCCGGGCCCACCTACGAGCAGTACTTC
.	TRBV28	15	TRBJ1-4	once	CASSLASWGNEKLFF	TGTGCCAGCAGTTTGGCGTCTTGGGGGAATGAAAAACTGTTTTTT
.	TRBV7-2	15	TRBJ2-7	.	CASSLVGDGGYEQYF	TGTGCCAGCAGCTTAGTAGGGGACGGGGGCTACGAGCAGTACTTC
.	TRBV25-1	14	TRBJ1-2	few	CASSEIDGDYGYTF	TGTGCCAGCAGTGAAATCGATGGGGACTATGGCTACACCTTC
TRBD2	TRBV6-6	14	TRBJ2-7	.	CASSPGGDLYEQYF	TGTGCCAGCAGCCCGGGGGGGGACCTTTACGAGCAGTACTTC
.	TRBV6-5	14	TRBJ2-5	.	CASSERTHQETQYF	TGTGCCAGCAGTGAAAGGACACACCAAGAGACCCAGTACTTC
.	TRBV10-1	13	TRBJ2-1	.	CASSRYSDNEQFF	TGCGCCAGCAGTCGATACAGTGACAATGAGCAGTTCTTC
.	TRBV29-1	12	TRBJ1-1	.	CSVEGLPTEAFF	TGCAGCGTCGAGGGCCTCCCCACTGAAGCTTTCTTT
TRBD1	TRBV7-9	14	TRBJ2-7	.	CASRSTGQPQEQYF	TGTGCCAGCAGGTCGACGGGACAGCCTCAAGAGCAGTACTTC
TRBD1	TRBV16	19	TRBJ1-1	.	CASSQSTTGRVGRNTEAFF	TGTGCCAGCAGCCAATCGACGACAGGGAGGGTGGGGCGGAACACTGAAGCTTTCTTT
.	TRBV30	12	TRBJ1-1	.	CAMGTANTEAFF	TGTGCCATGGGGACGGCGAACACTGAAGCTTTCTTT
.	TRBV2	15	TRBJ1-1	.	CASGGASVMNTEAFF	TGTGCCAGCGGGGGAGCCTCGGTGATGAACACTGAAGCTTTCTTT
TRBD1	TRBV19	13	TRBJ1-6	.	CASSGDRNSPLHF	TGTGCCAGTAGTGGGGACAGAAATTCACCCCTCCACTTT
.	TRBV19	14	TRBJ1-6	.	CASSGGMGDSPLHF	TGTGCCAGTAGTGGCGGGATGGGGGATTCACCCCTCCACTTT
.	TRBV7-6	15	TRBJ1-3	.	CASTPGRFSGNTIYF	TGTGCCAGCACCCCCGGACGGTTCTCTGGAAACACCATATATTTT
.	TRBV7-8	14	TRBJ1-3	.	CASSHIASGNTIYF	TGTGCCAGCAGCCACATAGCCTCTGGAAACACCATATATTTT